This TCR beta chain is from a study of response to subunit inactivated influenza vaccine. TCRdb reprocessed the RT-PCR reads with MiXCR, giving one entry per CDR3 protein. The table lists 500,000 to 600,000 distinct CDR3 sequences, 13% to 15% of them singletons. The germline gives CDR1 LGHDT, CDR2 YNNKEL (reference sequence). The CDR3 has 14 residues. The V end lost 4 bases, the J end lost 3 bases, and 13 bases lay between the germline ends. The rearrangement links TRBV3-1 to TRBJ2-7; D may correspond to TRBD1 or TRBD2 (5 bases each). Sequences were derived from PBMCs from blood, sampled 11 to 12 days after vaccination. This receptor was identified in a man aged 45-60 years who received an inactivated influenza vaccine. This CDR3 reads CASSLRDGVYEQYF. CDR3 coding DNA: TGTGCCAGCAGCCTAAGGGACGGAGTCTACGAGCAGTACTTC.